One and the same sample provided the 13 T cell receptor beta chains below, sequenced in a study of OX40 agonist ivuxolimab in advanced cancers. Repertoires were generated with immunoSEQ multiplex PCR, while TCRdb's copy carries only in-frame clones and drops some. Among about 80,000 clones, almost 85% were seen once, and the ten largest hold roughly 25%. The material was CD4+ or CD8+ T cells sorted from blood, obtained in a trial of the OX40 agonist ivuxolimab. The receptors were sampled from an adult with an advanced solid tumor such as melanoma, head and neck, liver or kidney cancer.

The rearrangement links TRBV10-3 to TRBJ1-4, with D tentatively TRBD1 (6 bases). Trimming removed 3 bases from V and 8 bases from J, with 10 bases in between. The CDR3 covers 13 residues. Germline CDR1 and CDR2: ENHRY and SYGVKD. CDR3 sequence reads: CAISDRQGEKLFF. In DNA form, the CDR3 reads TGTGCCATCAGTGATCGGCAGGGGGAAAAACTGTTTTTT.

The V and J genes are TRBV7-9 and TRBJ1-5; a possible D gene is TRBD1 (5 bases). The CDR3 runs to 17 residues. Germline V gives CDR1 SEHNR, CDR2 FQNEAQ (reference sequence). The V end was cut by 1 base, the J end by 5 bases, with 18 bases between. The CDR3 region has the DNA TGTGCCAGCAGCTTAGAAGCAGGGAGCAGGGTTGATCAGCCCCAGCATTTT. Its translation: CASSLEAGSRVDQPQHF.

V is TRBV18 and J is TRBJ2-7, with 7 bases lining up with TRBD1. The CDR3 loop spans 14 amino acids. Trimming cost V 6 bases and J 5 bases; bases outside gene matches: 10. In germline, CDR1 is KGHSH, CDR2 LQKENI. The CDR3 loop is CASSLTGTSDEQYF. CDR3 bases: TGTGCCAGCTCTCTGACAGGGACCAGCGACGAGCAGTACTTC.

The chain joins TRBV14 to TRBJ2-3; tentatively, D is TRBD2 (5 bases). Germline V gene data show CDR1 as SGHDN and CDR2 as FVKESK. The CDR3 loop spans 17 amino acids. V shed 0 bases and J shed 0 bases, with 13 bases lying between them. The CDR3 is CASSQDGGSASTDTQYF. The CDR3 region has the DNA TGTGCCAGCAGCCAAGATGGCGGGTCAGCTAGCACAGATACGCAGTATTTT. The whole variable domain, remainder taken from reference TRBV14 and TRBJ2-3, is EAGVTQFPSHSVIEKGQTVTLRCDPISGHDNLYWYRRVMGKEIKFLLHFVKESKQDESGMPNNRFLAERTGGTYSTLKVQPAELEDSGVYFCASSQDGGSASTDTQYFGPGTRLTVL.

V gene TRBV7-6 combines with J gene TRBJ1-1, with D possibly matching TRBD1 (6 bases). CDR1 and CDR2 from the germline V gene are SGHVS and FNYEAQ. The CDR3 consists of 15 residues. Trimming removed 2 bases from V and 0 bases from J, with 10 bases in between. The CDR3 reads CASSLTGSMNTEAFF. The CDR3 coding sequence is TGTGCCAGCAGCTTAACAGGGAGCATGAACACTGAAGCTTTCTTT. The full variable domain, completed using reference TRBV7-6 and TRBJ1-1, is GAGVSQSPRYKVTKRGQDVALRCDPISGHVSLYWYRQALGQGPEFLTYFNYEAQQDKSGLPNDRFSAERPEGSISTLTIQRTEQRDSAMYRCASSLTGSMNTEAFFGQGTRLTVV.

This chain uses TRBV7-2 with TRBJ1-2; D is uncertain. Trimming removed 5 bases at V and 7 bases at J, with 17 bases between. The V gene's germline CDR1 is SGHTA and CDR2 FQGNSA. CDR3 length: 14 amino acids. CDR3 bases: TGTGCCAGCAGCCGACGGGATGCAAGGGCTGGCTACACCTTC. Its protein product is CASSRRDARAGYTF.

V usage is TRBV7-2 and J usage is TRBJ1-5; 7 bases are a match to TRBD1. V shed 4 bases and J 4 bases; nucleotides not matched to a gene: 7. This CDR3 is built from 15 residues. Germline values: CDR1 SGHTA, CDR2 FQGNSA. CDR3 region: CASSSHRGPNQPQHF. As DNA, the CDR3 is TGTGCCAGCAGCTCCCACAGGGGCCCGAATCAGCCCCAGCATTTT. Combining the CDR3 with reference TRBV7-2 and TRBJ1-5 gives the whole variable domain GAGVSQSPSNKVTEKGKDVELRCDPISGHTALYWYRQSLGQGLEFLIYFQGNSAPDKSGLPSDRFSAERTGGSVSTLTIQRTQQEDSAVYLCASSSHRGPNQPQHFGDGTRLSIL.

This sequence joins TRBV11-2 and TRBJ2-1; D may correspond to TRBD1 or TRBD2 (5 bases each). Trimming took 5 bases from V and 0 from J, leaving 17 bases between them. CDR3 size: 17 residues. Germline-derived CDR1 and CDR2 are SGHAT and FQNNGV. CDR3 nucleotides: TGTGCCAGCAGCGGACTCGGGCAGGGCCTCTCCTACAATGAGCAGTTCTTC. Its protein product is CASSGLGQGLSYNEQFF. Filled out from reference TRBV11-2 and TRBJ2-1, the complete variable domain reads EAGVAQSPRYKIIEKRQSVAFWCNPISGHATLYWYQQILGQGPKLLIQFQNNGVVDDSQLPKDRFSAERLKGVDSTLKIQPAKLEDSAVYLCASSGLGQGLSYNEQFFGPGTRLTVL.

The V call is TRBV7-8, the J call TRBJ2-7; the D call may be TRBD1 or TRBD2 (5 bases each). V was trimmed by 1 base and J by 3 bases, leaving 13 bases between them. The CDR3 covers 15 residues. Germline CDR1 reads SGHVS; CDR2 reads FQNEAQ. The CDR3 nucleotides read TGTGCCAGCAGCTTAGGGGGGTGGGGCATCTACGAGCAGTACTTC. Translation gives CASSLGGWGIYEQYF.

This clone was observed a single time. The chain links TRBV7-2 to TRBJ1-5; 8 nucleotides align to TRBD1. V was pared by 4 bases and J by 1 base, with 12 bases of the junction left unmatched. This CDR3 is 18 amino acids long. From germline, CDR1 is SGHTA and CDR2 FQGNSA. The CDR3: CASSSERRTGGSNQPQHF. Written as DNA, the CDR3 is TGTGCCAGCAGCTCGGAAAGGAGAACAGGGGGGAGCAATCAGCCCCAGCATTTT.

The rearrangement links TRBV5-1 to TRBJ2-6; D is unclear. The germline V and J ends were trimmed by 0 bases and 2 bases, with 3 bases remaining between them. The CDR3 totals 14 residues. Germline CDR1 reads SGHRS; CDR2 reads YFSETQ. CDR3 region: CASSLDTGANVLTF. CDR3 DNA: TGCGCCAGCAGCTTGGATACTGGGGCCAACGTCCTGACTTTC. Full variable domain (remainder filled in from reference TRBV5-1 and TRBJ2-6): KAGVTQTPRYLIKTRGQQVTLSCSPISGHRSVSWYQQTPGQGLQFLFEYFSETQRNKGNFPGRFSGRQFSNSRSEMNVSTLELGDSALYLCASSLDTGANVLTFGAGSRLTVL.

For the CDR3, the DNA is TGTGCCAGTAGTACCTACGGGACAGGGCGGGAAAAACTGTTTTTT. Protein product: CASSTYGTGREKLFF. The genes are TRBV19 and TRBJ1-4; 9 bases match TRBD1. The germline CDR1 and CDR2 sequences are LNHDA and SQIVND (reference sequence). This CDR3 contains 15 residues. With 4 bases clipped from V and 8 bases from J, the junction kept 8 bases outside the gene matches. The full variable domain, its missing parts supplied by reference TRBV19 and TRBJ1-4, is DGGITQSPKYLFRKEGQNVTLSCEQNLNHDAMYWYRQDPGQGLRLIYYSQIVNDFQKGDIAEGYSVSREKKESFPLTVTSAQKNPTAFYLCASSTYGTGREKLFFGSGTQLSVL.

The J gene is TRBJ2-2, the V gene TRBV7-9; 7 nucleotides agree with TRBD1. Germline CDR1 and CDR2: SEHNR and FQNEAQ (reference sequence). This CDR3 spans 16 amino acids. The trim removed 4 bases at V and 5 bases at J, leaving 10 bases unmatched. The CDR3 protein is CASSSPPGQLTGELFF. CDR3 DNA: TGTGCCAGCAGCTCCCCCCCGGGACAGCTTACCGGGGAGCTGTTTTTT. The full variable domain, with the rest looked up from reference TRBV7-9 and TRBJ2-2, is DTGVSQNPRHKITKRGQNVTFRCDPISEHNRLYWYRQTLGQGPEFLTYFQNEAQLEKSRLLSDRFSAERPKGSFSTLEIQRTEQGDSAMYLCASSSPPGQLTGELFFGEGSRLTVL.